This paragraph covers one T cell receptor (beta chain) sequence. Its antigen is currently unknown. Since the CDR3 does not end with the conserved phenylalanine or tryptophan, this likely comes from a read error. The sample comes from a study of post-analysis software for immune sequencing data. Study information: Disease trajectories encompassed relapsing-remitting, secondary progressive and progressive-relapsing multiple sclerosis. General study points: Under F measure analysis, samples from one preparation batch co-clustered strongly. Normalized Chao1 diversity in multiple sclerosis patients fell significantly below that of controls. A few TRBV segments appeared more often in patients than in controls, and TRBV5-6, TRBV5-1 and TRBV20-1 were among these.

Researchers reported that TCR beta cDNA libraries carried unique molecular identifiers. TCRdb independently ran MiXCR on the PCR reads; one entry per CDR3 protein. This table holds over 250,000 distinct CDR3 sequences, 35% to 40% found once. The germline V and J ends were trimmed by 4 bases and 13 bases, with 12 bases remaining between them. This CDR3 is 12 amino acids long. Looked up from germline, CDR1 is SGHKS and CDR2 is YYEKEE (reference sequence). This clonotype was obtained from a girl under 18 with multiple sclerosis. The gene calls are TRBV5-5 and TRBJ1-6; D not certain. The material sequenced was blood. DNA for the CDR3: TGTGCCAGCAGCGGAGCTCGGGAGCCCCTCCACTGT. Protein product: CASSGAREPLHC.